Below, one TCR beta chain is given with its context. It was RNA transcripts that yielded the amplified TCR beta CDR3 regions. HTBI primers were the set used in a first-round RT-PCR of the TCR CDR3. Via MiXCR, TCRdb re-called the multiplex PCR reads, giving one row per CDR3 protein. Seen here are hundreds of thousands of distinct CDR3 sequences, approximately 44% observed once, and the top ten hold 6.5% to 9%. These data belong to a study of T cells in Graves' hyperthyroidism and ophthalmopathy. The sample taken for sequencing was peripheral blood or thyroid tissue (not recorded which). This receptor was identified in a woman aged 18 to 35 with Graves' hyperthyroidism.

CDR3: CASRTGRTASYEQYF. As DNA, the CDR3 is TGTGCCAGCAGGACAGGGCGGACCGCTTCCTACGAGCAGTACTTC. The chain joins TRBV2 to TRBJ2-7, with 7 nucleotides matching TRBD1. Germline assignment: CDR1 SNHLY and CDR2 FYNNEI. The V segment lost 6 bases and the J segment 1 base; nucleotides outside the gene matches: 9. This CDR3 comprises 15 residues.